These 30 T cell receptor beta chains were all obtained from the same sample, sequenced in a study of identical twins (TCRdb year 2016). The library was generated by 5' RACE. The reads were generated on an Illumina HiSeq 2000. TCRdb reprocessed the public reads (quality trimming at Q25 with fastp, clone calling with MiXCR) and kept in-frame beta chains. All rows with the same CDR3 protein become a single entry with the most common DNA and genes. This sample gives about 1.7 million distinct CDR3 sequences in total; around 29% of them show up just once. The ten largest clones take up 0.25% to 0.3% of the sample. Sample: cord blood. These receptors were obtained from a newborn girl in good health.

This clonotype was observed a few times. The chain uses TRBV12-3 or TRBV12-4 and TRBJ2-1, with D perhaps TRBD2 (5 bases). The CDR3 has 12 amino acids. V lost 6 bases, J lost 6 bases, and 9 bases lay in between. This chain's CDR3 is CASSASSNEQFF. The DNA of the CDR3 is TGTGCCAGCAGCGCTAGCTCCAATGAGCAGTTCTTC.

This clonotype was observed many times. The J gene is TRBJ1-5, the V gene TRBV4-2, with D possibly being TRBD1 (6 bases). V was pared by 0 bases and J by 3 bases, with 15 bases between. The CDR3 covers 17 residues. Per the germline V gene, CDR1 is LGHNA and CDR2 is YNFKEQ. The CDR3 DNA is TGTGCCAGCAGCCAAGATCTGACAGGCTATTTCAATCAGCCCCAGCATTTT. Translating gives CASSQDLTGYFNQPQHF.

This rearrangement joins TRBV6-6 to TRBJ1-2, with TRBD1 as a possible D gene (5 bases). The CDR3 totals 14 residues. Trimming stripped 2 bases from V and 4 bases from J, with 11 bases between. Germline V gene data show CDR1 as MNHNY and CDR2 as SVGAGI (reference sequence). As DNA, the CDR3 is TGTGCCAGCAGTTACCCGGGACGGGCCTATGGCTACACCTTC. It specifies CASSYPGRAYGYTF.

This clonotype came up a few times. The J gene is TRBJ1-6, the V gene TRBV6-5; no reliable D call. The ends were cut back, 8 bases at V and 3 bases at J, with 5 bases in the middle. CDR3 size: 12 residues. Germline CDR1 is MNHEY and CDR2 is SVGAGI. This chain's CDR3 is CASASYNSPLHF. The CDR3, as DNA: TGTGCCAGCGCCAGCTATAATTCACCCCTCCACTTT.

This clonotype was recorded a few times. The rearrangement links TRBV20-1 to TRBJ2-5, with 7 nucleotides matching TRBD2. This CDR3 is built from 13 residues. The germline V gene encodes CDR1 DFQATT and CDR2 SNEGSKA (reference sequence). Unmatched junction bases numbered 2, after V lost 3 bases and J lost 1 base. CDR3 region: CSASLAAQETQYF. DNA for the CDR3: TGCAGTGCTAGCCTAGCGGCCCAAGAGACCCAGTACTTC.

The table lists this clonotype with a few counts. This chain links TRBV4-1 with TRBJ2-3; 8 nucleotides agree with TRBD2. Trimming took 0 bases from V and 3 from J; bases not matched to a gene: 2. CDR3 size: 15 residues. Germline values: CDR1 MGHRA, CDR2 YSYEKL. The CDR3 region is CASSQEVAGTDTQYF. CDR3 nucleotide sequence: TGCGCCAGCAGCCAAGAGGTAGCGGGAACAGATACGCAGTATTTT.

This clonotype was seen more than once but under ten times. The CDR3 sequence: CAPWDSSYGYTF. DNA for the CDR3: TGTGCCCCCTGGGACAGTTCCTATGGCTACACCTTC. The V call is TRBV2, the J call TRBJ1-2; 7 positions agree with TRBD1. Germline values: CDR1 SNHLY, CDR2 FYNNEI. This CDR3 contains 12 residues. Trimming cost V 11 bases and J 4 bases; bases outside gene matches: 7.

The sample holds many counts of this clonotype. The V gene is TRBV28, the J gene TRBJ2-5; D is undetermined. Trimming shortened V by 6 bases and J by 10 bases, and 12 bases separated the two germline ends. Germline CDR1 is MDHEN and CDR2 is SYDVKM. The CDR3 has 11 residues. Here the CDR3 reads CASSIDVDQYF. The CDR3 bases are TGTGCCAGCAGCATAGACGTGGACCAGTACTTC.

The rearrangement uses TRBV19 and TRBJ2-7, with D hard to call. The CDR3 has 11 amino acids. V lost 3 bases to trimming and J lost 12 bases, with 12 bases between them. Germline V gene lookup returns CDR1 LNHDA and CDR2 SQIVND (reference sequence). CDR3 sequence reads: CASSIGETLYF. The CDR3 DNA reads TGTGCCAGTAGTATTGGAGAGACCCTGTACTTC.

This clonotype was counted a few times. The rearrangement joins TRBV20-1 to TRBJ1-2; TRBD1 aligns across 10 bases. Germline CDR1 and CDR2: DFQATT and SNEGSKA (reference sequence). Trimming at V came to 6 bases and at J to 4 bases, leaving 8 bases not matched to a gene. The CDR3 has 14 amino acids. CDR3 nucleotide sequence: TGCAGTGCAAATGACAGGGGGCTGGGCTATGGCTACACCTTC. It encodes CSANDRGLGYGYTF.

The rearrangement joins TRBV7-9 to TRBJ2-1; no firm D call. The end of the DNA aligns better with TRBJ2-7, so the J call may be wrong. The CDR3 loop spans 17 amino acids. The germline CDR1 and CDR2 sequences are SEHNR and FQNEAQ (reference sequence). The CDR3 DNA reads as TGTGCCAGCAGCCCCCATTGGAGCAGCGCCTCCTACAATGAGCAGTACTTC. The encoded protein is CASSPHWSSASYNEQYF.

The V call is TRBV6-1, the J call TRBJ1-1, with 8 bases that match TRBD1. The V gene's germline CDR1 is MNHNS and CDR2 SASEGT. V was pared by 3 bases and J by 5 bases, with 8 bases of the junction left unmatched. This CDR3 region has 15 residues. CDR3 in DNA: TGTGCCAGCAGTGATTTCAGGGGGCGGGGAACTGAAGCTTTCTTT. The encoded protein is CASSDFRGRGTEAFF.

This clonotype was counted ten times or more. This chain connects TRBV29-1 to TRBJ2-5; the match to TRBD2 covers 14 bases. CDR3 length equals 17 residues. V trimming: 6 bases; J trimming: 1 base; junction bases outside the gene matches: 10. CDR1 is SQVTM, CDR2 ANQGSEA, per germline. The CDR3 nucleotides read TGCAGCGTCCGCGGGACTAGCGGGAGATCCGTCCAAGAGACCCAGTACTTC. It codes for CSVRGTSGRSVQETQYF.

This clonotype showed up just a few times. The J gene is TRBJ2-7, the V gene TRBV5-1, with a possible D match to TRBD2 (6 bases). The CDR3 is 14 residues long. Trimming removed 0 bases from V and 2 bases from J, with 9 bases in between. The germline gives CDR1 SGHRS, CDR2 YFSETQ. The CDR3 region is CASSLGTTAYEQYF. The CDR3 DNA is TGCGCCAGCAGCTTGGGGACTACAGCCTACGAGCAGTACTTC.

The V and J genes are TRBV12-5 and TRBJ2-3; no clear D. CDR1 is LGHNT and CDR2 is FRNRAP in the germline V gene. V lost 3 bases and J 1 base, leaving 20 bases between the germline ends. The CDR3 runs to 18 residues. The CDR3 nucleotides read TGTGCTAGTGGTTTTCGGCTATGCTTTGGCCGAGGCACAGATACGCAGTATTTT. Amino acid sequence: CASGFRLCFGRGTDTQYF.

This clonotype was found many times. The chain has TRBV29-1 and TRBJ2-3, with D possibly TRBD1 on 6 matching bases. Germline lookup yields CDR1 SQVTM and CDR2 ANQGSEA. V was trimmed by 2 bases and J by 6 bases, leaving 6 bases between them. This CDR3 spans 11 amino acids. The CDR3: CSVETGDTQYF. The CDR3, as DNA: TGCAGCGTTGAAACAGGGGATACGCAGTATTTT.

This rearrangement joins TRBV10-3 to TRBJ2-7; possible D gene TRBD1, 6 bases. The V gene lost 2 bases and the J gene lost 5 bases, with 13 bases spanning the gap. Germline assignment: CDR1 ENHRY and CDR2 SYGVKD. CDR3 length: 14 residues. The CDR3 reads CAISESHRAHEQYF. CDR3 sequence (DNA): TGTGCCATCAGTGAGAGTCACAGGGCGCACGAGCAGTACTTC.

The chain has TRBV29-1 and TRBJ2-3; TRBD1 agrees at 9 bases. CDR1 and CDR2 (germline): SQVTM, ANQGSEA. The CDR3 length is 14 residues. V lost 5 bases, J lost 4 bases, and 7 bases stayed unmatched. The CDR3 is CSVLPGQGPDTQYF. CDR3 sequence (DNA): TGCAGCGTTCTACCGGGACAGGGTCCAGATACGCAGTATTTT.

This clonotype was seen a few times. The gene calls are TRBV5-1 and TRBJ1-2; 9 bases match TRBD1. J gave up 6 bases and V 2 bases, and 11 bases lay outside the gene matches. The CDR3 contains 16 residues. The V gene's germline CDR1 is SGHRS and CDR2 YFSETQ. CDR3 in amino acids: CASSLSSGGQGHGYTF. The CDR3 region has the DNA TGCGCCAGCAGCTTATCCTCTGGGGGACAGGGACATGGCTACACCTTC.

The rearrangement joins TRBV9 to TRBJ2-2, with 11 bases identical to TRBD1. Germline V gene lookup returns CDR1 SGDLS and CDR2 YYNGEE. CDR3 size: 16 residues. The trim removed 3 bases at V and 3 bases at J, leaving 4 bases unmatched. CDR3 region: CASSGDRGEDTGELFF. In DNA form, the CDR3 reads TGTGCCAGCAGCGGGGACAGGGGGGAAGACACCGGGGAGCTGTTTTTT.

The table lists this clonotype with a few counts. The chain combines TRBV27 with TRBJ2-2, with a possible D match to TRBD2 (6 bases). Germline CDR1 MNHEY, CDR2 SMNVEV (reference sequence). Trimming took 5 bases from V and 6 from J, leaving 16 bases between them. The CDR3 length is 15 residues. The CDR3 DNA sequence: TGTGCCAGCAGTCCGACTAGTTCCTGGGCCGGGGAGCTGTTTTTT. Translation gives CASSPTSSWAGELFF.

The CDR3: CASKSFSQTYEQYF. CDR3 DNA: TGTGCCAGCAAATCCTTCAGCCAAACCTACGAGCAGTACTTC. This chain uses TRBV6-1 with TRBJ2-7; D is ambiguous. The V gene lost 7 bases and the J gene lost 2 bases, with 15 bases spanning the gap. This CDR3 is built from 14 residues. Germline V gene lookup returns CDR1 MNHNS and CDR2 SASEGT.

This clonotype appeared a few times. An end of the junction differs from the germline gene, which may be a read error. V gene TRBV3-1 combines with J gene TRBJ1-5; D perhaps matches TRBD1 (6 bases). CDR3 size: 15 residues. Germline loops: CDR1 LGHDT, CDR2 YNNKEL (reference sequence). The CDR3 nucleotides read TGTGCCAGCAGCCAAGGGACAGACAGCAATCGGCCCCAGCATTTT. Translation: CASSQGTDSNRPQHF.

This clonotype was seen at least ten times. This chain uses TRBV6-6 with TRBJ2-1, with D uncertain. The CDR3 consists of 12 residues. Germline V gene lookup returns CDR1 MNHNY and CDR2 SVGAGI (reference sequence). The ends were cut back, 2 bases at V and 6 bases at J, with 5 bases in the middle. The CDR3 nucleotides read TGTGCCAGCAGTTACAGGCTCAATGAGCAGTTCTTC. Translated, it gives CASSYRLNEQFF.

The J gene is TRBJ2-1, the V gene TRBV7-9, with 8 bases that match TRBD2. CDR1 SEHNR and CDR2 FQNEAQ come from the germline V gene (reference sequence). V shed 5 bases, J shed 3 bases, and the junction held 6 bases outside the gene matches. The CDR3 loop spans 15 amino acids. CDR3 loop: CASSPAGESYNEQFF. The CDR3 nucleotides are TGTGCCAGCAGCCCAGCGGGAGAGAGCTACAATGAGCAGTTCTTC.

The chain combines TRBV5-6 with TRBJ2-3; D is perhaps TRBD1 (6 bases). V lost 3 bases and J lost 2, with 13 bases in between. This CDR3 has 15 amino acids. Germline lookup yields CDR1 SGHDT and CDR2 YYEEEE. CDR3 sequence (DNA): TGTGCCAGCAGCTCGGGCCGGGACAACACAGATACGCAGTATTTT. It translates to CASSSGRDNTDTQYF.

This clonotype was recorded a few times. The rearrangement links TRBV29-1 to TRBJ2-7; a weak D match, TRBD2 (6 bases). Germline V gives CDR1 SQVTM, CDR2 ANQGSEA. The CDR3 spans 12 residues. V lost 1 base and J lost 5, with 9 bases in between. CDR3 DNA: TGCAGCGTTGAAGGCCTAGCGAACGAGCAGTACTTC. As protein: CSVEGLANEQYF.

The rearrangement uses TRBV20-1 and TRBJ2-4; tentatively, D is TRBD1 (5 bases). The better agreement between TRBJ2-7 and the DNA end casts doubt on the J call. There are 12 residues in the CDR3. Germline assignment: CDR1 DFQATT and CDR2 SNEGSKA (reference sequence). CDR3 coding DNA: TGCAGTGCTAGAGAAAGGGGTTTCGAGCAGTACTTC. It encodes CSARERGFEQYF.

The chain is built from TRBV27 and TRBJ1-2; D possibly corresponds to TRBD1 (6 bases). The CDR3 is 15 amino acids. The V end was cut by 3 bases, the J end by 2 bases, with 13 bases between. Germline V gene sequence: CDR1 MNHEY, CDR2 SMNVEV (reference sequence). In DNA, the CDR3 is TGTGCCAGCAGTTTCCGACAGGCGATCAACTATGGCTACACCTTC. It is translated as CASSFRQAINYGYTF.

The J gene is TRBJ2-7, the V gene TRBV7-2; 12 nucleotides match TRBD2. V was clipped by 2 bases and J by 4 bases; unmatched bases: 12. The CDR3 totals 18 residues. Looked up from germline, CDR1 is SGHTA and CDR2 is FQGNSA. This CDR3 is CASSLNPASGGASYEQYF. The CDR3 coding sequence is TGTGCCAGCAGCTTAAATCCCGCTAGCGGGGGGGCCTCATACGAGCAGTACTTC.